A selection of T cell receptor beta chains follows, all from one sample in a study of T cells after yellow fever vaccination. Via MiXCR, TCRdb re-called the 5' RACE reads, giving one row per CDR3 protein. The sample comprises 300,000 to 400,000 distinct CDR3 sequences, roughly 8.7% of which are singletons, and about a sixth rests with the top ten. This specimen consisted of PBMCs, obtained on the day of the first yellow fever vaccination. Receptors were obtained from a man aged 18 to 29 who received the YFV17D yellow fever vaccine. Both conserved end residues are part of each CDR3. The order of the fields is J gene, D gene, V gene, clone size, CDR3 DNA, CDR3 protein. D genes are given only for firm matches. Where a row states a size, it is once, few, many or the class of an expanded clone; other rows omit it.

TRBJ2-6,.,TRBV6-1,few,TGTGCCAGCGAGGGGCGGGGAAGGGGCTCTGGGGCCAACGTCCTGACTTTC,CASEGRGRGSGANVLTF
TRBJ1-1,TRBD1,TRBV15,.,TGTGCCACCAGCAGTAGACAGGGAGGTGGCACTGAAGCTTTCTTT,CATSSRQGGGTEAFF
TRBJ1-5,.,TRBV3-1,.,TGTGCCAGCAGCCAAGATGTAAGTCAGCCCCAGCATTTT,CASSQDVSQPQHF
TRBJ1-3,.,TRBV5-1,.,TGCGCCAGCTCCCGGGAGGACCGGAACACCATATATTTT,CASSREDRNTIYF
TRBJ1-1,.,TRBV14,many,TGTGCCAGCAGCCTCCCGGGAGTTTCTGAAGCTTTCTTT,CASSLPGVSEAFF
TRBJ2-1,TRBD1,TRBV19,.,TGTGCCAGTATCCCTGGACAGGGAGCTACCAATGAGCAGTTCTTC,CASIPGQGATNEQFF
TRBJ2-1,.,TRBV2,.,TGTGCCAGCAGTGAAGCGGGAGGGGGTGAGCAGTTCTTC,CASSEAGGGEQFF
TRBJ1-2,.,TRBV21-1,few,TGTGCCAGCAGCAAGGTAGGGACAGTCAACTATGGCTACACCTTC,CASSKVGTVNYGYTF
TRBJ1-5,TRBD1,TRBV30,few,TGTGCCTGGACGACAGGGGGGAACAATCAGCCCCAGCATTTT,CAWTTGGNNQPQHF
TRBJ2-7,.,TRBV7-2,.,TGTGCCAGCGCTCTAGCCTGGGGTTCCTACGAGCAGTACTTC,CASALAWGSYEQYF
TRBJ1-1,.,TRBV19,.,TGTGCCAGTAGTATAGCGGTGGGGAGACGGACTGAAGCTTTCTTT,CASSIAVGRRTEAFF
TRBJ1-4,.,TRBV7-9,few,TGTGCCAGCAGCACGAGGGCAAATAATGAAAAACTGTTTTTT,CASSTRANNEKLFF
TRBJ2-1,TRBD1,TRBV29-1,.,TGCAGCGCCGTGACAGGGGCCAGAGAGTTCTTC,CSAVTGAREFF
TRBJ2-3,.,TRBV7-2,many,TGTGCCAGCAGCCGGACGACGGCTAGCACAGATACGCAGTATTTT,CASSRTTASTDTQYF
TRBJ1-1,TRBD1,TRBV4-1,few,TGCGCCAGCAGCCCGTCCCTTATTGTTGGGACAGGTCTCTCTGAAGCTTTCTTT,CASSPSLIVGTGLSEAFF
TRBJ1-5,.,TRBV12-3/TRBV12-4,many,TGTGCCAGCAGCCGAGAGGGGAATCAGCCCCAGCATTTT,CASSREGNQPQHF
TRBJ2-7,.,TRBV7-9,many,TGTGCCAGCAGCCCCCCGGGGCTGGAGGAGCAGTACTTC,CASSPPGLEEQYF
TRBJ1-6,.,TRBV28,.,TGTGCCAGCAGTCTACTACAGAGCTCCTATAATTCACCCCTCCACTTT,CASSLLQSSYNSPLHF
TRBJ2-3,.,TRBV19,.,TGTGCCAGTAGGGGCTCCGAGAGCGATACGCAGTATTTT,CASRGSESDTQYF
TRBJ2-1,.,TRBV14,few,TGTGCCAGCAGCCAAGATCTAAAGAGGTTTAGCTCCTACAATGAGCAGTTCTTC,CASSQDLKRFSSYNEQFF
TRBJ2-5,.,TRBV10-3,few,TGTGCCATCAGTGATGGTCAAGTGAGCGTAGAGACCCAGTACTTC,CAISDGQVSVETQYF
TRBJ2-3,TRBD2,TRBV7-2,.,TGTGCCAGCAGCTTTGGCGGGGGGTGGGCAGATACGCAGTATTTT,CASSFGGGWADTQYF
TRBJ2-3,TRBD2,TRBV11-2,few,TGTGCCAGCAGCCGTAGCGGGGGGGCGGCGGATACGCAGTATTTT,CASSRSGGAADTQYF
TRBJ2-1,.,TRBV20-1,.,TGCAGTGCACGGGCGTTCACCTACAATGAGCAGTTCTTC,CSARAFTYNEQFF
TRBJ1-5,.,TRBV6-1,.,TGTGCCAGCAGTGCAACAGGGTTCGGTAGCAATCAGCCCCAGCATTTT,CASSATGFGSNQPQHF
TRBJ1-3,TRBD1,TRBV5-5,few,TGTGCCAGCAGAGGGACAGCGGGAAACACCATATATTTT,CASRGTAGNTIYF
TRBJ1-5,.,TRBV20-1,few,TGCAGTGCTAGAGAGCTTGGTAGTCAGCCCCAGCATTTT,CSARELGSQPQHF
TRBJ2-1,.,TRBV19,.,TGTGCCAGTAGTACCCGACAGGCAGAGCAGTTCTTC,CASSTRQAEQFF